This T cell receptor beta chain was documented in a study of blood T cell repertoires in COVID-19. Some clones are missing from TCRdb's copy, which holds only in-frame ones; the method was immunoSEQ multiplex PCR. The repertoire holds 15,000 to 20,000 clones, with around 90% as singletons. The germline CDR1 and CDR2 sequences are MNHEY and SVGAGI. V was trimmed by 5 bases and J by 8 bases, leaving 16 bases between them. This CDR3 has 14 amino acids. This sequence joins TRBV6-5 and TRBJ1-5; D gene unclear. Sequenced material: peripheral blood. This receptor was identified in a man in his fifties or sixties with active COVID-19. DNA for the CDR3: TGTGCCAGCAGTCCCCGCCGTTCAGCGGAGCCCCAGCATTTT. Translated: CASSPRRSAEPQHF.